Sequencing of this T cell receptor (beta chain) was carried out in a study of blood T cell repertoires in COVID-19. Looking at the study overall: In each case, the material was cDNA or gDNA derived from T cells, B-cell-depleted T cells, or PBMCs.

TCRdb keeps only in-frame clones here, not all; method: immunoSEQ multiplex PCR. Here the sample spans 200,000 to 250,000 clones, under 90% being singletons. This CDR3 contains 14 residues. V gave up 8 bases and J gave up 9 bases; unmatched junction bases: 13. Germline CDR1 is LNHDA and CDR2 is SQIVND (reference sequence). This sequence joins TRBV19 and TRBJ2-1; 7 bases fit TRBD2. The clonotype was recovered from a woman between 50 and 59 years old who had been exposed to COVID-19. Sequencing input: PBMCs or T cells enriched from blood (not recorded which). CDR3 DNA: TGTGCCAGTGCAATTGCGGGGGTAGCAGGTGAGCAGTTCTTC. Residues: CASAIAGVAGEQFF.